This T cell receptor (beta chain) is from a study of shared clonotypes between healthy human individuals. Study background: Each donor contributed plates that comprised three CD4 naive, three CD4 memory, two CD8 naive and one CD8 memory.

Measured with immunoSEQ multiplex PCR; TCRdb has only the in-frame clones, and not every one. The data contain roughly 1.4 million clones, about 98.5% of them singletons. From germline, CDR1 is KGHSH and CDR2 LQKENI. The CDR3 consists of 14 residues. V gave up 2 bases and J gave up 6 bases, with 14 bases separating them. Findings and limits, study-wide: Researchers sampled blood only, noting tissue repertoires likely differ.

As for this clone: The antigen remains unidentified.

This chain uses TRBV18 with TRBJ2-7; the D gene is possibly TRBD2 (6 bases). This receptor was identified in a man in his thirties or forties in good health. The sample taken for sequencing was naive CD4+ T cells sorted from blood. Regarding subset: CD45RA+ positively selected. CDR3 DNA sequence: TGTGCCAGCTCACCAAGTAGCGGAGGAACCGAGCAGTACTTC. Translation gives CASSPSSGGTEQYF.